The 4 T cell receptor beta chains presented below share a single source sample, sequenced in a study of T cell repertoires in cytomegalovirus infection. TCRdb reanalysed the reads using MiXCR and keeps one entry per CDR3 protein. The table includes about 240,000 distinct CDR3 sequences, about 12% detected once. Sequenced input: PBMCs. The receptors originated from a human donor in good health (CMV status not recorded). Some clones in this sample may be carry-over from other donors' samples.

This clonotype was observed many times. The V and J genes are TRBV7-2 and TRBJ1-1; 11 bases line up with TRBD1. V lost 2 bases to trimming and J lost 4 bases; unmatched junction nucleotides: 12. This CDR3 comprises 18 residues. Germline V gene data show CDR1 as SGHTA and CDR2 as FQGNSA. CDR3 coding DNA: TGTGCCAGCAGCTTATACCCCGGGACAGGGGGAGGCGGCACTGAAGCTTTCTTT. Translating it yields CASSLYPGTGGGGTEAFF.

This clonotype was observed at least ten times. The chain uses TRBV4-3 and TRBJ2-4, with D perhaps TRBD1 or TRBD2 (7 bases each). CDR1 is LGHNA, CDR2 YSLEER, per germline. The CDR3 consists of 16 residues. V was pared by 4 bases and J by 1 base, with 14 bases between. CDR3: CASSLSGTDAKNIQYF. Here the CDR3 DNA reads TGCGCCAGCAGCCTGAGCGGGACAGATGCCAAAAACATTCAGTACTTC.

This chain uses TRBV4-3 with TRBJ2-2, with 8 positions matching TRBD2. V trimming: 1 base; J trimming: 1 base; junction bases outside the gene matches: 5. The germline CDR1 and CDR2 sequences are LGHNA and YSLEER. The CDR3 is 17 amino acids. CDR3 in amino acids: CASSQGWLAGNTGELFF. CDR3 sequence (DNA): TGCGCCAGCAGCCAAGGATGGCTAGCGGGGAACACCGGGGAGCTGTTTTTT.

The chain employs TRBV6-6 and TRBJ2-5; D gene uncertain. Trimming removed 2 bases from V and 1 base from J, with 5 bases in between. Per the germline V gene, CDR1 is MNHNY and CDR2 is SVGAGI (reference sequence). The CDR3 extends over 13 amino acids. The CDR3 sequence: CASSYPPQETQYF. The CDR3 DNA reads TGTGCCAGCAGTTACCCACCCCAAGAGACCCAGTACTTC.